This TCR beta chain was recorded in a study of cytomegalovirus exposure and HLA in healthy donors. Study-wide context: Earlier findings included roughly 100 million unique TCR beta sequences obtained from 150 million to 200 million T cells. Whole-study findings and limits: Specificity for CMV antigens was confirmed in vitro for three of the CMV-associated chains. Later analysis demonstrated an association between a missense DCLRE1C variant and TCR beta V- and J-gene trimming. The presence/absence work took it that sequencing depth was about the same across donors.

It was with 60 Vbeta and 13 Jbeta primers that the PCR ran. The protocol was immunoSEQ multiplex PCR, while the TCRdb copy is restricted to in-frame clones and leaves out a portion. The table lists 80,000 to 95,000 clones, with approximately 15% in the top ten. As for this clone: Its antigen is as yet unknown.

Sequences were obtained from PBMCs. This clonotype originated in a man aged 45-60 years in good health and CMV-seropositive.

Written as DNA, the CDR3 is TGTGCCAGCAGCTCTAGGCTTCATAATGAAAAACTGTTTTTT. Translating gives CASSSRLHNEKLFF. V is TRBV7-2 and J is TRBJ1-4; no clear D gene. Germline V CDR1 and CDR2: SGHTA, FQGNSA. Trimming left V 4 bases short and J 4 bases short, with 10 bases between. The CDR3 runs 14 residues.